This TCR beta chain was profiled in a study of naive and memory T cell subsets. Overall study findings and caveats: Over 90% of naive TCR sequences appeared only once after error correction, unlike memory subsets.

Two oligonucleotides, mixed equimolar, formed the beta constant-region primer covering TRBC1 and TRBC2. Nested alpha and beta constant-region primers with the SP2 primer drove four PCR rounds on ligated cDNA. TCRdb re-analysed the UMI-ligation and nested PCR reads in MiXCR, keeping a single row per CDR3 protein. This table holds over 100,000 distinct CDR3 sequences, roughly 32% found once. This CDR3 contains 15 residues. Germline assignment: CDR1 SGHVS and CDR2 FNYEAQ. V lost 5 bases and J 2 bases, leaving 16 bases between the germline ends. This clonotype was seen just once. Its antigen remains unknown.

The sequenced material came from central memory CD4+ T cells from blood. The V and J genes are TRBV7-6 and TRBJ2-7; D is unclear. This TCR derives from a human donor in good health. The CDR3 nucleotides read TGTGCCAGCAGCCAGGATTCGGGCAGCACCTACGAGCAGTACTTC. Its protein product is CASSQDSGSTYEQYF.